This T cell receptor beta chain was captured in a study of low-dose radiotherapy and immunotherapy resistance in tumors. The CDR3 extends over 13 amino acids. Germline values: CDR1 MNHNS, CDR2 SASEGT. The V end lost 3 bases, the J end lost 5 bases, and 10 bases lay between the germline ends. The sample's time point: after trial treatment. Treatment indicated: LDRT plus nivolumab, ipilimumab, low-dose cyclophosphamide and aspirin (RACIN trial). Primers used for first-strand cDNA, a TRAV- and TRBV-specific set, covered both alpha and beta chains. With a constant-region primer and a V-primer adapter, TCRs were subjected to roughly 18 PCR cycles of amplification. TCRdb called the reads again in MiXCR, with one record for every CDR3 protein. The sample lists around 100,000 distinct CDR3 sequences, 20% to 25% occurring once.

This chain connects TRBV6-1 to TRBJ1-1; weak D call: TRBD1 (5 bases). The sequenced sample was PBMCs, obtained after low-dose radiotherapy plus immunotherapy. The TCR sequence derives from a male donor with prostate cancer. Written as DNA, the CDR3 is TGTGCCAGCAGTGACGGGGGTGGGACTGAAGCTTTCTTT. Translated, it gives CASSDGGGTEAFF.